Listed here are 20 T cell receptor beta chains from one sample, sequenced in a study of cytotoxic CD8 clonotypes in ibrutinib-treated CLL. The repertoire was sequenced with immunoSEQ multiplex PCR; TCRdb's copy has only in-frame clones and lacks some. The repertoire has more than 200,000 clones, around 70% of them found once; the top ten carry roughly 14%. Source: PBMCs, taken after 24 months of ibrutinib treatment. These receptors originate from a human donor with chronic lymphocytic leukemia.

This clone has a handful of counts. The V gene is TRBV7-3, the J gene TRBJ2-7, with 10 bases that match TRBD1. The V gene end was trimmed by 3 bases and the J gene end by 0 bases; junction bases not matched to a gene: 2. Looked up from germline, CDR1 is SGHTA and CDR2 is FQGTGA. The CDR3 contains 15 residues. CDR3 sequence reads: CASSLGQGISYEQYF. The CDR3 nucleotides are TGTGCCAGCAGCTTGGGACAGGGGATCTCCTACGAGCAGTACTTC.

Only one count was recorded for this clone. The CDR3 here is CASSEYSGLNTDTQYF. The DNA of the CDR3 is TGTGCCAGCAGTGAATACTCGGGACTAAACACAGATACGCAGTATTTT. This rearrangement joins TRBV25-1 to TRBJ2-3; 7 bases line up with TRBD2. V shed 0 bases and J 2 bases; nucleotides not matched to a gene: 5. CDR1 and CDR2 from the germline V gene are MGHDK and SYGVNS. This CDR3 has 16 residues. The whole variable domain, remainder taken from reference TRBV25-1 and TRBJ2-3, is EADIYQTPRYLVIGTGKKITLECSQTMGHDKMYWYQQDPGMELHLIHYSYGVNSTEKGDLSSESTVSRIRTEHFPLTLESARPSHTSQYLCASSEYSGLNTDTQYFGPGTRLTVL.

The CDR3 region has the DNA TGTGCCAGTAGTACGACAGGTTATCAGCCCCAGCATTTT. It codes for CASSTTGYQPQHF. The gene calls are TRBV19 and TRBJ1-5, with D tentatively TRBD1 (6 bases). This CDR3 contains 13 residues. Trimming left V 4 bases short and J 5 bases short, with 9 bases between. In germline, CDR1 is LNHDA, CDR2 SQIVND (reference sequence).

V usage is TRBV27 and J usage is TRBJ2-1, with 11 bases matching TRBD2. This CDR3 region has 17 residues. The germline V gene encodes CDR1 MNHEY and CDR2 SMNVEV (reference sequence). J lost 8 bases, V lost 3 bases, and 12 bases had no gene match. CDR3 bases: TGTGCCAGCAGTTTCCGGGCTACTAGCGGGAGAGGGCATGAGCAGTTCTTC. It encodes CASSFRATSGRGHEQFF.

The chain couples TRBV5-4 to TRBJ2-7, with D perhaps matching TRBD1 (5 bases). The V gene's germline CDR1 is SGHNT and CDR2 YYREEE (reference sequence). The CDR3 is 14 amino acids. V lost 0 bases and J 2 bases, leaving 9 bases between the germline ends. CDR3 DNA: TGTGCCAGCAGCTTGGAAGGGGCACCCTACGAGCAGTACTTC. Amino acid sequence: CASSLEGAPYEQYF.

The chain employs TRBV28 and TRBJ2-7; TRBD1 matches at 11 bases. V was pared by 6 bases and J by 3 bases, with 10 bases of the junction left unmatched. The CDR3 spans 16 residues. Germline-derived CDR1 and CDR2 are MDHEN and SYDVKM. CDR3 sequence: CASRPRTGGPLYEQYF. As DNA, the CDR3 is TGTGCCAGCAGGCCGCGGACAGGGGGCCCCCTCTACGAGCAGTACTTC.

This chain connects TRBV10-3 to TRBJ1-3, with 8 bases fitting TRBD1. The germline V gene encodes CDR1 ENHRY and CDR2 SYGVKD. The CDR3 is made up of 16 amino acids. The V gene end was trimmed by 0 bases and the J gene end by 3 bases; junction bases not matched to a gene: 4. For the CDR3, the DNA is TGTGCCATCAGTGAGTCGGACAGGGCGGGTGGAAACACCATATATTTT. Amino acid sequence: CAISESDRAGGNTIYF.

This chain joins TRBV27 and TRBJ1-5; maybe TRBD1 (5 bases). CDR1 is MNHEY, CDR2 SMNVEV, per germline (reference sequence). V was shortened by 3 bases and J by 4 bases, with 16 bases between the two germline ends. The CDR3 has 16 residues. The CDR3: CASSLGWTQPNQPQHF. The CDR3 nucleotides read TGTGCCAGCAGTTTGGGTTGGACACAACCTAATCAGCCCCAGCATTTT.

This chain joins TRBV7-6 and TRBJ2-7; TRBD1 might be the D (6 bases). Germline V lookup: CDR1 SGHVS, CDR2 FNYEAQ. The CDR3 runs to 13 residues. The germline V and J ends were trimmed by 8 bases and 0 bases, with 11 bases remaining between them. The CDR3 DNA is TGTGCCAGCCGCCAGGACAGCTCCTACGAGCAGTACTTC. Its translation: CASRQDSSYEQYF. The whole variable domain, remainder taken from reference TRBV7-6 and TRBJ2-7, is GAGVSQSPRYKVTKRGQDVALRCDPISGHVSLYWYRQALGQGPEFLTYFNYEAQQDKSGLPNDRFSAERPEGSISTLTIQRTEQRDSAMYRCASRQDSSYEQYFGPGTRLTVT.

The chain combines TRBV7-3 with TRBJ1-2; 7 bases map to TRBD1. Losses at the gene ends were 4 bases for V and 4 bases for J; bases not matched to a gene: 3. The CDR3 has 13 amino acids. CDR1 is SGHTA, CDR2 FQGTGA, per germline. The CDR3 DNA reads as TGTGCCAGCAGCTATGGGACAGTCTATGGCTACACCTTC. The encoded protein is CASSYGTVYGYTF.

CDR3 sequence: CASSHAGTGFYEQYF. Written as DNA, the CDR3 is TGTGCCAGCAGCCACGCCGGGACAGGGTTCTACGAGCAGTACTTC. This chain joins TRBV28 and TRBJ2-7; 9 bases agree with TRBD1. CDR1 is MDHEN and CDR2 is SYDVKM in the germline V gene. The CDR3 has 15 amino acids. V shed 6 bases, J shed 3 bases, and the junction held 9 bases outside the gene matches.

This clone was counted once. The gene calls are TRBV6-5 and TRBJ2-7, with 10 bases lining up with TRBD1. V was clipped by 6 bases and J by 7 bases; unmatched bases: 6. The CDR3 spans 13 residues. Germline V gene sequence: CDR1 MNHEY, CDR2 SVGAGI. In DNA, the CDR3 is TGTGCCAGCAGCCCCGGGACAGGGGTTGAGCAGTACTTC. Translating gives CASSPGTGVEQYF.

The CDR3 region has the DNA TGTGCCAGCAGTCCCGACATGAGCTATGGCTACACCTTC. Amino acid sequence: CASSPDMSYGYTF. The chain joins TRBV7-8 to TRBJ1-2; D gene unclear. Germline assignment: CDR1 SGHVS and CDR2 FQNEAQ. This CDR3 has 13 amino acids. With 6 bases removed from V and 4 bases from J, the gap between germline ends came to 12 bases.

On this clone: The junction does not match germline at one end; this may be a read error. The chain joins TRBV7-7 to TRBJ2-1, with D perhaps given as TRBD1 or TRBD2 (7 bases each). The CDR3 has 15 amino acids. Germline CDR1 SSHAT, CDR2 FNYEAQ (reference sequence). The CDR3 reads CASSQGGSYLNEQFF. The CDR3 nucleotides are TGTGCTAGCAGCCAGGGGGGGTCCTACCTCAATGAGCAGTTCTTC.

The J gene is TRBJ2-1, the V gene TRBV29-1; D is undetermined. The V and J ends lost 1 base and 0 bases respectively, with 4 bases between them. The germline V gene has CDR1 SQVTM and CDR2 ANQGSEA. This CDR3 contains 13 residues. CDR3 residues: CSVEGGSYNEQFF. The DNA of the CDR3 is TGCAGCGTTGAAGGGGGCTCCTACAATGAGCAGTTCTTC.

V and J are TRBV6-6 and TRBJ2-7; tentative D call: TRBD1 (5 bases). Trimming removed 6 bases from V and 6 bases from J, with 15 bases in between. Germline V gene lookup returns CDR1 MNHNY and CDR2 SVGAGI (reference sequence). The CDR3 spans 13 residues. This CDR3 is CASSQSEQVEQYF. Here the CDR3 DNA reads TGTGCCAGCAGCCAATCTGAACAGGTCGAGCAGTACTTC.

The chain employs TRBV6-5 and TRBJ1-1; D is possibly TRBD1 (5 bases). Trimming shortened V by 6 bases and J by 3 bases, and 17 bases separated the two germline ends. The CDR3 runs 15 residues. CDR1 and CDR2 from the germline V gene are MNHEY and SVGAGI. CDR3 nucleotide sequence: TGTGCCAGCAGCCCCGGTGGGGGGAGTGACACTGAAGCTTTCTTT. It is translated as CASSPGGGSDTEAFF.

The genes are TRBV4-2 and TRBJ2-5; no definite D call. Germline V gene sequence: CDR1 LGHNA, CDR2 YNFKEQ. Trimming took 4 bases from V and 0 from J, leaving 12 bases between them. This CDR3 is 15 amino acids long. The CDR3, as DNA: TGTGCCAGCAGCCGCCTCTATTCGTACCAAGAGACCCAGTACTTC. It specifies CASSRLYSYQETQYF.

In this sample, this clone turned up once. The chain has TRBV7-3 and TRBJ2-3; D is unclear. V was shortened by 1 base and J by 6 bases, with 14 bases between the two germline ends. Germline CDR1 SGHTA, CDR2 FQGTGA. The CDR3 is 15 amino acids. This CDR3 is CASSLRPRGADTQYF. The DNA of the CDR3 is TGTGCCAGCAGCTTAAGACCCCGAGGTGCGGATACGCAGTATTTT. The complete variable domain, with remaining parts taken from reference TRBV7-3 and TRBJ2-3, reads GAGVSQTPSNKVTEKGKYVELRCDPISGHTALYWYRQSLGQGPEFLIYFQGTGAADDSGLPNDRFFAVRPEGSVSTLKIQRTERGDSAVYLCASSLRPRGADTQYFGPGTRLTVL.

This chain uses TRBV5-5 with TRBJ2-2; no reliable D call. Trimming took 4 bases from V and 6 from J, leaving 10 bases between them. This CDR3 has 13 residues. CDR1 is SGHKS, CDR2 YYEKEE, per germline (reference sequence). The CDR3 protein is CASSTAGAGELFF. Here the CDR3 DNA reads TGTGCCAGCAGCACCGCAGGCGCCGGGGAGCTGTTTTTT.